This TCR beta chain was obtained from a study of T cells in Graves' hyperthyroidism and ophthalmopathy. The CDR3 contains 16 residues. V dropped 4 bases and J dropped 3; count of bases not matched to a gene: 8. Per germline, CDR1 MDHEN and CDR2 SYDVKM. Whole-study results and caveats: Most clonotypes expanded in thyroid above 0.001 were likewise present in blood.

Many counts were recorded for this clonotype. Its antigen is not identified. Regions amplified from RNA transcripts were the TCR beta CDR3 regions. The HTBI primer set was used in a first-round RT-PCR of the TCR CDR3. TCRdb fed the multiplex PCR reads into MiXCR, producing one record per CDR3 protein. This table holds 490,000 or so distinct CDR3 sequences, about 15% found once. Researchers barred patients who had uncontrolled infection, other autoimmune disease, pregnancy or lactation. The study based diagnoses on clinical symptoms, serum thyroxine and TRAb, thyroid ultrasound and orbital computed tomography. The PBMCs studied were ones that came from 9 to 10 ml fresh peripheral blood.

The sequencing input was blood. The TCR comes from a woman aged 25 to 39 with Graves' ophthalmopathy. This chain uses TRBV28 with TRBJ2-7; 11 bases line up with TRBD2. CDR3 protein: CASSSGLAGPNYEQYF. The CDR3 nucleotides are TGTGCCAGCAGTTCTGGACTAGCGGGTCCAAACTACGAGCAGTACTTC. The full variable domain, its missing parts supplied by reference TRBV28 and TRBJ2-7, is DVKVTQSSRYLVKRTGEKVFLECVQDMDHENMFWYRQDPGLGLRLIYFSYDVKMKEKGDIPEGYSVSREKKERFSLILESASTNQTSMYLCASSSGLAGPNYEQYFGPGTRLTVT.